This TCR beta chain came from a study of tumor-infiltrating lymphocytes in primary liver carcinoma. Study-level information: All patients, whether men or women, fell within 30 to 69 years of age. Study outcomes and limitations: There was no comparison of CD4+ and CD8+ repertoires, as samples were bulk unsorted. Significantly greater top-250-clone fractions characterized tumors relative to blood (p = 0.039).

Germline-derived CDR1 and CDR2 are MNHEY and SVGEGT. The CDR3 totals 13 residues. About this clonotype: Antigen unknown.

Blood RNA was derived from unsorted whole blood, and germline DNA was extracted too. Total RNA (around 510 ng) served as template for TCR beta cDNA synthesis primed by a constant-region primer. The TCR beta library was amplified through three nested multiplex PCR rounds in a modified ARM-PCR procedure. Amplification in the first two PCR rounds was performed using TRBV1-TRBV30 forward primers and a C-beta reverse primer for 10 cycles each. MiXCR, run by TCRdb on the multiplex PCR reads, gives a single entry per CDR3 protein. This repertoire shows approximately 330,000 distinct CDR3 sequences, approximately 65% found once; its top ten account for about 6%.

Material for sequencing was peripheral blood. The TCR was taken from a man in his forties or fifties with primary liver carcinoma and hepatitis B virus infection. V gene TRBV6-2 or TRBV6-3 combines with J gene TRBJ2-3, with D perhaps TRBD2 (6 bases). The CDR3 loop reads CTARDSAGDTQYF. CDR3 nucleotide sequence: TGTACCGCCCGGGACTCCGCTGGAGATACGCAGTATTTT.